What follows are 19 T cell receptor beta chains derived from one specimen sequenced in a study of identical twins. Each CDR3 protein is one row after TCRdb ran MiXCR on the 5' RACE reads. The sample lists under 1 million distinct CDR3 sequences, roughly an eighth occurring once. These data were likewise used in another study, on yellow fever vaccine responses in identical twins.

Sample: PBMCs. The source is a woman younger than 30 in good health.

This clonotype was found a few times. This sequence joins TRBV5-1 and TRBJ2-3, with 8 bases that match TRBD1. This CDR3 contains 16 residues. Germline CDR1 SGHRS, CDR2 YFSETQ. With 1 base clipped from V and 0 bases from J, the junction kept 4 bases outside the gene matches. The CDR3 sequence is CASSLNRGLSTDTQYF. The DNA for the CDR3 is TGCGCCAGCAGCTTGAACAGGGGGTTAAGCACAGATACGCAGTATTTT.

This clonotype came up many times. This chain links TRBV25-1 with TRBJ1-1; no definite D call. Germline-derived CDR1 and CDR2 are MGHDK and SYGVNS. Trimming left V 5 bases short and J 7 bases short, with 17 bases between. The CDR3 is 14 amino acids. CDR3 nucleotide sequence: TGTGCCAGCAGTCGGGAGCTAGGGCGCTTTGAAGCTTTCTTT. Translating it yields CASSRELGRFEAFF.

This clonotype has more than one count but fewer than ten. This rearrangement joins TRBV6-5 to TRBJ1-1; D is unclear. The CDR3 runs to 13 residues. From germline, CDR1 is MNHEY and CDR2 SVGAGI. V was pared by 7 bases and J by 2 bases, with 11 bases between. The CDR3 loop reads CASTSVHNTEAFF. The CDR3 DNA sequence: TGTGCCAGCACTTCTGTGCACAACACTGAAGCTTTCTTT.

The gene calls are TRBV7-3 and TRBJ2-1, with 9 positions matching TRBD2. The germline CDR1 and CDR2 sequences are SGHTA and FQGTGA. This CDR3 has 16 amino acids. J lost 8 bases, V lost 5 bases, and 13 bases had no gene match. Here the CDR3 reads CASSTRRLAGLDEQFF. The CDR3 DNA sequence: TGTGCCAGCAGCACAAGGCGGCTAGCGGGACTCGATGAGCAGTTCTTC.

In this sample, this clonotype turned up a few times. The genes are TRBV2 and TRBJ2-5; D is possibly TRBD1 (6 bases). V lost 4 bases, J lost 5 bases, and 14 bases lay in between. The germline CDR1 and CDR2 sequences are SNHLY and FYNNEI. The CDR3 is 14 amino acids. The DNA for the CDR3 is TGTGCCAGCAGTGGGACAGCCCTCCGGGAGACCCAGTACTTC. Translating it yields CASSGTALRETQYF.

This clonotype came up a few times. This chain joins TRBV7-9 and TRBJ1-4; tentatively, D is TRBD1 (6 bases). Germline values: CDR1 SEHNR, CDR2 FQNEAQ (reference sequence). V lost 8 bases to trimming and J lost 8 bases, with 15 bases between them. This CDR3 comprises 13 residues. The DNA for the CDR3 is TGTGCCAGCTTCCGGGACACCTCGGAAAAACTGTTTTTT. Translated, it gives CASFRDTSEKLFF.

In this sample, this clonotype turned up a few times. V is TRBV25-1 and J is TRBJ1-1, with D unresolved. The CDR3 sequence is 16 residues long. Trimming pared 0 bases from V and 10 bases from J, leaving 21 bases between. CDR1 and CDR2 (germline): MGHDK, SYGVNS. The CDR3 reads CASSEYPLRSSNGAFF. The DNA of the CDR3 is TGTGCCAGCAGTGAATATCCACTTCGGTCGTCCAATGGAGCTTTCTTT.

The CDR3: CSAKGGTGEAGYTF. The CDR3 DNA reads TGCAGTGCCAAGGGTGGGACAGGGGAGGCCGGCTACACCTTC. This chain joins TRBV20-1 and TRBJ1-2, with TRBD1 matching 10 bases. From germline, CDR1 is DFQATT and CDR2 SNEGSKA (reference sequence). This CDR3 is 14 amino acids long. With 6 bases clipped from V and 8 bases from J, the junction kept 12 bases outside the gene matches.

This clonotype was observed many times. The chain links TRBV14 to TRBJ1-2; 9 bases are shared with TRBD1. V lost 4 bases and J lost 3; bases outside the gene matches: 6. This CDR3 comprises 15 residues. The germline CDR1 and CDR2 sequences are SGHDN and FVKESK. This CDR3 is CASSPTGGQHYGYTF. CDR3 sequence (DNA): TGTGCCAGCAGCCCTACAGGGGGCCAACACTATGGCTACACCTTC. The complete variable domain, with remaining parts taken from reference TRBV14 and TRBJ1-2, reads EAGVTQFPSHSVIEKGQTVTLRCDPISGHDNLYWYRRVMGKEIKFLLHFVKESKQDESGMPNNRFLAERTGGTYSTLKVQPAELEDSGVYFCASSPTGGQHYGYTFGSGTRLTVV.

This chain connects TRBV24-1 to TRBJ2-1; D may be TRBD1 (6 bases). The germline gives CDR1 KGHDR, CDR2 SFDVKD. The V and J ends lost 1 base and 3 bases respectively, with 12 bases between them. This CDR3 contains 16 residues. CDR3 loop: CATSDFAGANYNEQFF. The DNA for the CDR3 is TGTGCCACCAGTGATTTTGCAGGGGCCAACTACAATGAGCAGTTCTTC.

V is TRBV27 and J is TRBJ2-3; D gene uncertain. The CDR3 extends over 16 amino acids. Germline V gives CDR1 MNHEY, CDR2 SMNVEV (reference sequence). The ends were cut back, 2 bases at V and 0 bases at J, with 12 bases in the middle. CDR3: CASSLNIWRSTDTQYF. In nucleotides, the CDR3 is TGTGCCAGCAGTTTAAATATCTGGCGTAGCACAGATACGCAGTATTTT.

The rearrangement uses TRBV4-1 and TRBJ2-1; 14 bases line up with TRBD2. This CDR3 is 17 amino acids long. The germline V gene encodes CDR1 MGHRA and CDR2 YSYEKL. V shed 4 bases and J 8 bases; nucleotides not matched to a gene: 10. The CDR3, as DNA: TGCGCCAGCAGCCTAACGACTAGCGGGGGGGCTAGAGATGAGCAGTTCTTC. The encoded protein is CASSLTTSGGARDEQFF.

The J gene is TRBJ2-1, the V gene TRBV5-5; D is unclear. The V gene's germline CDR1 is SGHKS and CDR2 YYEKEE (reference sequence). The CDR3 is 13 amino acids. V was clipped by 2 bases and J by 5 bases, with 8 bases between them. CDR3 loop: CASSFRADNEQFF. Here the CDR3 DNA reads TGTGCCAGCAGCTTCCGGGCCGACAATGAGCAGTTCTTC.

This rearrangement joins TRBV15 to TRBJ2-7; D is ambiguous. Per germline, CDR1 LNHNV and CDR2 YYDKDF (reference sequence). V shed 3 bases and J shed 0 bases, with 15 bases lying between them. This CDR3 is 16 amino acids long. CDR3 sequence: CATSRNKFQSSYEQYF. Written as DNA, the CDR3 is TGTGCCACCAGCAGGAATAAATTCCAAAGCTCCTACGAGCAGTACTTC.

The gene calls are TRBV5-1 and TRBJ2-2; 9 bases map to TRBD2. This CDR3 has 16 residues. CDR1 and CDR2 (germline): SGHRS, YFSETQ. The ends lost 2 bases at V and 4 bases at J; junction bases unmatched: 6. This CDR3 is CASSFSGLARTGELFF. As DNA, the CDR3 is TGCGCCAGCAGCTTCTCCGGACTAGCGCGCACCGGGGAGCTGTTTTTT. The complete variable domain, with remaining parts taken from reference TRBV5-1 and TRBJ2-2, reads KAGVTQTPRYLIKTRGQQVTLSCSPISGHRSVSWYQQTPGQGLQFLFEYFSETQRNKGNFPGRFSGRQFSNSRSEMNVSTLELGDSALYLCASSFSGLARTGELFFGEGSRLTVL.

This clonotype was found many times. V and J are TRBV27 and TRBJ2-7, with 10 bases fitting TRBD1. The CDR3 extends over 15 amino acids. The V segment lost 4 bases and the J segment 3 bases; nucleotides outside the gene matches: 6. CDR1 and CDR2 (germline): MNHEY, SMNVEV (reference sequence). The CDR3 loop is CASSWPGQGIYEQYF. The CDR3 DNA reads as TGTGCCAGCAGTTGGCCGGGACAGGGGATCTACGAGCAGTACTTC.

The rearrangement joins TRBV20-1 to TRBJ2-7, with D perhaps TRBD2 (5 bases). Germline V gene sequence: CDR1 DFQATT, CDR2 SNEGSKA (reference sequence). CDR3 size: 14 residues. Deletions cut 5 bases from V and 3 bases from J, with 17 bases between. The chain's CDR3 is CSAPGVAPGYEQYF. The CDR3 DNA reads TGCAGTGCTCCCGGGGTAGCGCCTGGCTACGAGCAGTACTTC.

This clonotype has more than one count but fewer than ten. V usage is TRBV24-1 and J usage is TRBJ1-5; no firm D call. CDR1 and CDR2 from the germline V gene are KGHDR and SFDVKD. CDR3 length equals 12 residues. V gave up 6 bases and J gave up 9 bases, with 11 bases separating them. CDR3 region: CATSRGGGPQHF. The DNA of the CDR3 is TGTGCCACCAGTCGGGGTGGCGGGCCCCAGCATTTT.

This clonotype was recorded at least ten times. The V call is TRBV20-1, the J call TRBJ2-1; 13 bases agree with TRBD2. This CDR3 contains 17 residues. V lost 5 bases, J lost 9 bases, and 16 bases stayed unmatched. Germline V gene lookup returns CDR1 DFQATT and CDR2 SNEGSKA (reference sequence). CDR3 coding DNA: TGCAGTGCTGCTGGACTAGCGGGAGTACAGTGGTCTTGTGAGCAGTTCTTC. Translating gives CSAAGLAGVQWSCEQFF.